A single sample gave rise to the 4 T cell receptor beta chains below, sequenced in a study of blood T cell repertoires in COVID-19. Data came from immunoSEQ multiplex PCR; TCRdb stores just in-frame clones and leaves some out. Of about 60,000 clones listed, about 80% are singletons. The sample taken for sequencing was peripheral blood. Receptor source: a man in his 60s with acute or convalescent COVID-19.

This clone was seen just once. J is TRBJ2-2 and V is TRBV5-6; D unresolved. CDR1 and CDR2 from the germline V gene are SGHDT and YYEEEE. CDR3 length: 15 residues. V gave up 0 bases and J gave up 0 bases, with 6 bases separating them. CDR3 in amino acids: CASSLGPPNTGELFF. The DNA of the CDR3 is TGTGCCAGCAGCTTGGGGCCACCGAACACCGGGGAGCTGTTTTTT.

The gene calls are TRBV12-3 or TRBV12-4 and TRBJ2-3, with a tentative D call TRBD2 (5 bases). The CDR3 has 13 amino acids. V was pared by 3 bases and J by 4 bases, with 8 bases between. The CDR3 nucleotides read TGTGCCAGCAGTTTGACTACGGCAGATACGCAGTATTTT. Protein: CASSLTTADTQYF.

The rearrangement uses TRBV5-1 and TRBJ2-1; 13 bases are shared with TRBD2. J gave up 9 bases and V 4 bases, and 7 bases lay outside the gene matches. Germline V gene data show CDR1 as SGHRS and CDR2 as YFSETQ. The CDR3 covers 15 residues. As DNA, the CDR3 is TGCGCCAGCAGCCTCGGGACTAGCGGGGCGGGTGAGCAGTTCTTC. As protein: CASSLGTSGAGEQFF. Filled out from reference TRBV5-1 and TRBJ2-1, the complete variable domain reads KAGVTQTPRYLIKTRGQQVTLSCSPISGHRSVSWYQQTPGQGLQFLFEYFSETQRNKGNFPGRFSGRQFSNSRSEMNVSTLELGDSALYLCASSLGTSGAGEQFFGPGTRLTVL.

About this clone itself: This specimen includes other DNA sequences encoding the same CDR3. Here the CDR3 DNA reads TGTGCCACCAGTGACGGACAGGGCTATGGCTACACCTTC. This codes for CATSDGQGYGYTF. The J gene is TRBJ1-2, the V gene TRBV24-1; 8 nucleotides match TRBD1. With V trimmed by 4 bases and J by 4 bases, 1 base remained unmatched. The germline gives CDR1 KGHDR, CDR2 SFDVKD. The CDR3 is 13 amino acids.